This T cell receptor (beta chain) was profiled in a study of T-cell reconstitution after alpha-beta-depleted transplantation in children. The study's findings and limits: There were some patients whose high TCRbeta diversity at day 60 came from surviving recipient T cells and thymic progenitors.

Researchers prepared the TCRbeta library using unique molecular identifiers, the study reports. TCRdb fed the PCR reads into MiXCR, producing one record per CDR3 protein. The table lists about 900,000 distinct CDR3 sequences, about 29% of them singletons. As to this clonotype: Its antigen is still unknown. A much more abundant neighbour one base away suggests this may be a read error.

V shed 8 bases, J shed 1 base, and the junction held 10 bases outside the gene matches. This CDR3 region has 16 residues. The germline CDR1 and CDR2 sequences are MDHEN and SYDVKM. The rearrangement uses TRBV28 and TRBJ2-3; 9 bases fit TRBD1. This receptor was identified in a boy younger than two who had a stem cell transplant for SCID, so the T cells may come from the graft donor. Sequenced here: PBMCs, mostly from graft donor cells, sampled 360 days after TCRalphabeta/CD19-depleted stem cell transplant. In nucleotides, the CDR3 is TGTGCCAGCGGTTCTCATAGACAGGGGGGCACAGATACGCAGTATTTT. This translates into CASGSHRQGGTDTQYF. The whole variable domain, filled in from reference TRBV28 and TRBJ2-3, reads DVKVTQSSRYLVKRTGEKVFLECVQDMDHENMFWYRQDPGLGLRLIYFSYDVKMKEKGDIPEGYSVSREKKERFSLILESASTNQTSMYLCASGSHRQGGTDTQYFGPGTRLTVL.